The sequence of this TCR beta chain was determined in a study of human T cells and chemical hapten exposure. Broader study findings: With regard to DPC sensitization, TCRs above 1 in 1000 frequency did not change.

As to time point: pre-sensitization, week 0. Treatment specified: therapeutic diphenylcyclopropenone sensitization with weekly scalp DPC. Donors were 18 to 70-year-old alopecia patients suitable for DPC. Germline V CDR1 and CDR2: SGHAT, FQNNGV. Trimming removed 2 bases at V and 5 bases at J, with 9 bases between. The CDR3 runs 13 residues. TCRdb reanalysed the RACE reads using MiXCR and keeps one entry per CDR3 protein. Here the sample spans over 35,000 distinct CDR3 sequences, more than 9% being singletons. This clonotype was detected many times. The antigen remains undetermined. The source was whole blood, collected in connection with sensitization to the hapten diphenylcyclopropenone (DPC). The genes are TRBV11-2 and TRBJ2-5; no clear D gene. The clonotype was recovered from a man younger than 40 with alopecia areata. Some clones in this sample may be carry-over from other donors' samples. The CDR3 here is CASSLMPVETQYF. The CDR3 DNA reads TGTGCCAGCAGCTTAATGCCGGTGGAGACCCAGTACTTC.